Listed below are T cell receptor beta chains from one sample, sequenced in a study of blood T cell repertoires in COVID-19. The protocol was immunoSEQ multiplex PCR, while the TCRdb copy is restricted to in-frame clones and leaves out a portion. The sample lists 350,000 or so clones, 65% to 90% occurring once. The sequenced sample consisted of PBMCs or T cells enriched from blood (not recorded which). These receptors came from a woman aged 40 to 49 with acute COVID-19. Each CDR3 is given with its conserved first and last residue. Fields, in order: J gene, D gene, V gene, clone size, CDR3 protein, CDR3 DNA. A D gene is named only where the DNA matches it firmly. Clone size appears in some rows only: once, few, many, or a class for an expanded clone.

j_call: TRBJ2-5; d_call: TRBD1; v_call: TRBV5-1; clone_size: -; cdr3_aa: CASSRGTGQETQYF; cdr3_nt: TGCGCCAGCAGCAGAGGGACAGGCCAAGAGACCCAGTACTTC
j_call: TRBJ2-7; d_call: -; v_call: TRBV6-5; clone_size: -; cdr3_aa: CASSYRQGLLNEQYF; cdr3_nt: TGTGCCAGCAGTTACCGACAGGGACTTTTGAACGAGCAGTACTTC
j_call: TRBJ1-1; d_call: TRBD1; v_call: TRBV20-1; clone_size: -; cdr3_aa: CSASRGQLNTEAFF; cdr3_nt: TGCAGTGCTAGTCGGGGACAGTTGAACACTGAAGCTTTCTTT
j_call: TRBJ2-5; d_call: TRBD2; v_call: TRBV3-1/TRBV3-2; clone_size: -; cdr3_aa: CASSQDWGGRQETQYF; cdr3_nt: TGTGCCAGCAGCCAAGATTGGGGCGGGAGACAAGAGACCCAGTACTTC
j_call: TRBJ2-3; d_call: TRBD2; v_call: TRBV28; clone_size: -; cdr3_aa: CASISRAGARDTQYF; cdr3_nt: TGTGCCTCGATCTCTAGAGCGGGGGCAAGAGATACGCAGTATTTT
j_call: TRBJ2-1; d_call: TRBD2; v_call: TRBV2; clone_size: many; cdr3_aa: CASLGLAGINEQFF; cdr3_nt: TGTGCCAGCCTAGGACTAGCGGGAATCAATGAGCAGTTCTTC
j_call: TRBJ1-1; d_call: -; v_call: TRBV12-3/TRBV12-4; clone_size: once; cdr3_aa: CASSTGRRTEAFF; cdr3_nt: TGTGCCAGCAGTACAGGGAGACGCACTGAAGCTTTCTTT
j_call: TRBJ1-1; d_call: -; v_call: TRBV10-3; clone_size: -; cdr3_aa: CAIQRQVNTEAFF; cdr3_nt: TGTGCCATCCAGAGACAGGTGAACACTGAAGCTTTCTTT
j_call: TRBJ2-3; d_call: -; v_call: TRBV20-1; clone_size: -; cdr3_aa: CSASAQPIVTDTQYF; cdr3_nt: TGCAGTGCTAGTGCACAGCCCATAGTCACAGATACGCAGTATTTT
j_call: TRBJ1-3; d_call: -; v_call: TRBV6-5; clone_size: few; cdr3_aa: CASSYSGSSGNTIYF; cdr3_nt: TGTGCCAGCAGTTACTCTGGGAGCTCTGGAAACACCATATATTTT
j_call: TRBJ1-5; d_call: -; v_call: TRBV23-1; clone_size: -; cdr3_aa: CATWGGVYSNQPQHF; cdr3_nt: TGCGCCACCTGGGGGGGTGTATATAGCAATCAGCCCCAGCATTTT
j_call: TRBJ2-3; d_call: TRBD2; v_call: TRBV3-1/TRBV3-2; clone_size: -; cdr3_aa: CASSLFGGAGGADTQYF; cdr3_nt: TGTGCCAGCAGCCTATTCGGAGGGGCGGGAGGGGCGGATACGCAGTATTTT
j_call: TRBJ1-1; d_call: -; v_call: TRBV3-1/TRBV3-2; clone_size: -; cdr3_aa: CASSRVNMNTEAFF; cdr3_nt: TGTGCCAGCAGCCGTGTTAATATGAACACTGAAGCTTTCTTT
j_call: TRBJ2-5; d_call: TRBD1; v_call: TRBV4-1; clone_size: -; cdr3_aa: CASSQPILGRGQETQYF; cdr3_nt: TGCGCCAGCAGCCAGCCTATCCTGGGAAGGGGGCAGGAGACCCAGTACTTC
j_call: TRBJ1-3; d_call: -; v_call: TRBV12-5; clone_size: -; cdr3_aa: CASGLTAGNTIYF; cdr3_nt: TGTGCTAGTGGTTTGACAGCTGGAAACACCATATATTTT
j_call: TRBJ2-1; d_call: -; v_call: TRBV11-2; clone_size: -; cdr3_aa: CASSLDLHNEQFF; cdr3_nt: TGTGCCAGCAGCTTAGATCTCCACAATGAGCAGTTCTTC
j_call: TRBJ1-2; d_call: -; v_call: TRBV5-5; clone_size: -; cdr3_aa: CASSLADFFPLSNYGYTF; cdr3_nt: TGTGCCAGCAGCCTCGCAGATTTTTTTCCACTATCTAACTATGGCTACACCTTC
j_call: TRBJ2-1; d_call: -; v_call: TRBV3-1/TRBV3-2; clone_size: -; cdr3_aa: CASSQGPVGSGNEQFF; cdr3_nt: TGTGCCAGCAGCCAAGGCCCCGTGGGGAGCGGCAATGAGCAGTTCTTC
j_call: TRBJ1-1; d_call: -; v_call: TRBV2; clone_size: -; cdr3_aa: CASSEHRANTEAFF; cdr3_nt: TGTGCCAGCAGTGAACACAGGGCAAACACTGAAGCTTTCTTT
j_call: TRBJ2-2; d_call: TRBD2; v_call: TRBV4-1; clone_size: -; cdr3_aa: CASSSPTSGFGELFF; cdr3_nt: TGCGCCAGCAGCAGTCCGACTAGCGGGTTCGGGGAGCTGTTTTTT
j_call: TRBJ2-5; d_call: -; v_call: TRBV24-1; clone_size: -; cdr3_aa: CATSVGERKTQYF; cdr3_nt: TGTGCCACCAGTGTGGGAGAGAGGAAGACCCAGTACTTC
j_call: TRBJ2-1; d_call: TRBD2; v_call: TRBV2; clone_size: few; cdr3_aa: CASSEGVAGDNEQFF; cdr3_nt: TGTGCCAGCAGTGAAGGGGTAGCGGGAGACAATGAGCAGTTCTTC
j_call: TRBJ1-6; d_call: -; v_call: TRBV7-4; clone_size: -; cdr3_aa: CASSSRLSSYNSPLHF; cdr3_nt: TGTGCCAGCAGCTCAAGACTGAGCTCCTATAATTCACCCCTCCACTTT
j_call: TRBJ2-1; d_call: -; v_call: TRBV19; clone_size: -; cdr3_aa: CASSGDFVTHQFF; cdr3_nt: TGTGCCAGTAGTGGGGACTTTGTGACCCATCAGTTCTTC
j_call: TRBJ2-1; d_call: TRBD2; v_call: TRBV7-9; clone_size: -; cdr3_aa: CASSLDGGRDNEQFF; cdr3_nt: TGTGCCAGCAGCTTAGATGGCGGGAGGGACAATGAGCAGTTCTTC
j_call: TRBJ1-1; d_call: TRBD1; v_call: TRBV7-9; clone_size: -; cdr3_aa: CASSSTQGATEAFF; cdr3_nt: TGTGCCAGCAGCTCCACCCAGGGGGCCACTGAAGCTTTCTTT
j_call: TRBJ1-2; d_call: -; v_call: TRBV9; clone_size: -; cdr3_aa: CASSVAPKSANYGYTF; cdr3_nt: TGTGCCAGCAGCGTAGCCCCCAAATCAGCTAACTATGGCTACACCTTC
j_call: TRBJ2-1; d_call: -; v_call: TRBV7-2; clone_size: -; cdr3_aa: CASTPQRGAGNEQFF; cdr3_nt: TGTGCCAGCACCCCCCAGCGTGGTGCGGGCAATGAGCAGTTCTTC